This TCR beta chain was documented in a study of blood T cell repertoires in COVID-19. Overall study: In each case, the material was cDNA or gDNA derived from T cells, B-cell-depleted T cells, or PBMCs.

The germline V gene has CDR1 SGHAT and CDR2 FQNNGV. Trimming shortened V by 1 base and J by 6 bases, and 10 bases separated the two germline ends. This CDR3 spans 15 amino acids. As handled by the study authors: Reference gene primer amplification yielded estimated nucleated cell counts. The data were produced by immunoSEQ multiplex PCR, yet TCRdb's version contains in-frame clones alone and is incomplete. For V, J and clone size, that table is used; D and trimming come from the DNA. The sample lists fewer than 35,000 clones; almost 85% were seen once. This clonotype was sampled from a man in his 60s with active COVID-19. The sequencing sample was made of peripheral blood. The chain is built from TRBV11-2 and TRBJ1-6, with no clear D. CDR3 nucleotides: TGTGCCAGCAGCTTAGTGGGCAGGATTAATTCACCCCTCCACTTT. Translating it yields CASSLVGRINSPLHF.